These 32 T cell receptor beta chains were sequenced from one sample in a study of blood T cell repertoires in COVID-19. Some clones are missing from TCRdb's copy, which holds only in-frame ones; the method was immunoSEQ multiplex PCR. Counted here are about 100,000 clones, about 90% occurring once; the ten biggest clones make up roughly 7%. Sequenced sample: peripheral blood. The receptors come from a man younger than 30 with COVID-19, enrolled during active disease.

The V call is TRBV18, the J call TRBJ2-7; D remains unclear. The CDR3 spans 13 residues. V shed 1 base and J shed 3 bases, with 7 bases lying between them. The V gene's germline CDR1 is KGHSH and CDR2 LQKENI. For the CDR3, the DNA is TGTGCCAGCTCACCACTGCCCGGCTACGAGCAGTACTTC. It encodes CASSPLPGYEQYF.

This clone showed up just a few times. The V call is TRBV21-1, the J call TRBJ2-7; the table names TRBD2, a call not compared with the DNA. TRBV21-1 is noted as a pseudogene. The CDR3 spans 19 residues. CDR3 bases: TGTGCCAGCAGCACCCCCGCCCCCGAGACTAGCGGGAAGCCCTACGAGCAGTACTTC. Translation gives CASSTPAPETSGKPYEQYF.

This clone appeared once. V gene TRBV9 combines with J gene TRBJ2-3; D is unresolved. This CDR3 contains 15 residues. Germline V gene data show CDR1 as SGDLS and CDR2 as YYNGEE. Trimming shortened V by 0 bases and J by 2 bases, and 10 bases separated the two germline ends. CDR3 in DNA: TGTGCCAGCAGCGTAGATATAGTTATCACAGATACGCAGTATTTT. Translated: CASSVDIVITDTQYF.

This chain connects TRBV5-1 to TRBJ2-3; 8 bases match TRBD1. The CDR3 extends over 14 amino acids. The V gene end was trimmed by 3 bases and the J gene end by 6 bases; junction bases not matched to a gene: 6. CDR1 is SGHRS, CDR2 YFSETQ, per germline. The CDR3 DNA sequence: TGCGCCAGCAGCTCTAACACAGGGGGGGATACGCAGTATTTT. It is translated as CASSSNTGGDTQYF.

V gene TRBV28 combines with J gene TRBJ2-7, with 13 bases fitting TRBD2. Looked up from germline, CDR1 is MDHEN and CDR2 is SYDVKM. Losses at the gene ends were 6 bases for V and 3 bases for J; bases not matched to a gene: 20. This CDR3 is built from 20 residues. In DNA form, the CDR3 reads TGTGCCAGCAGAGCAGAGTGGGGAACCCCTGGGACTAGCGGGAACTACGAGCAGTACTTC. Amino acid sequence: CASRAEWGTPGTSGNYEQYF. The complete variable domain, with remaining parts taken from reference TRBV28 and TRBJ2-7, reads DVKVTQSSRYLVKRTGEKVFLECVQDMDHENMFWYRQDPGLGLRLIYFSYDVKMKEKGDIPEGYSVSREKKERFSLILESASTNQTSMYLCASRAEWGTPGTSGNYEQYFGPGTRLTVT.

This chain's CDR3 is CASSLFHRGTVSTDTQYF. The CDR3 DNA reads TGTGCCAGCAGTTTATTCCACAGGGGAACAGTTAGCACAGATACGCAGTATTTT. V gene TRBV27 combines with J gene TRBJ2-3; 7 positions match TRBD1. The CDR3 spans 18 residues. With 1 base clipped from V and 0 bases from J, the junction kept 10 bases outside the gene matches. The germline gives CDR1 MNHEY, CDR2 SMNVEV (reference sequence).

The chain uses TRBV9 and TRBJ2-5, with D possibly matching TRBD2 (5 bases). V dropped 0 bases and J dropped 9 bases, with 15 bases sitting between them. The CDR3 has 14 residues. CDR1 and CDR2 from the germline V gene are SGDLS and YYNGEE. The CDR3 sequence: CASSVGMVGAPQYF. In nucleotides, the CDR3 is TGTGCCAGCAGCGTAGGGATGGTGGGAGCCCCCCAGTACTTC.

The V and J genes are TRBV9 and TRBJ2-7; a possible D gene is TRBD2 (5 bases). Germline V gives CDR1 SGDLS, CDR2 YYNGEE. The CDR3 extends over 15 amino acids. Trimming took off 0 bases at V and 5 bases at J, with 15 bases between the two ends. The CDR3 protein is CASSVALGSRDEQYF. The CDR3 DNA reads as TGTGCCAGCAGCGTAGCTTTGGGGAGTAGGGACGAGCAGTACTTC.

This clone is a singleton in its sample. This chain links TRBV11-2 with TRBJ2-2; unclear D gene. Germline V gene data show CDR1 as SGHAT and CDR2 as FQNNGV. CDR3 length: 15 residues. The V end was cut by 1 base, the J end by 4 bases, with 10 bases between. As DNA, the CDR3 is TGTGCCAGCAGCTTAGTGGGCAGGTCCACCGGGGAGCTGTTTTTT. Translated: CASSLVGRSTGELFF. The whole variable domain, filled in from reference TRBV11-2 and TRBJ2-2, reads EAGVAQSPRYKIIEKRQSVAFWCNPISGHATLYWYQQILGQGPKLLIQFQNNGVVDDSQLPKDRFSAERLKGVDSTLKIQPAKLEDSAVYLCASSLVGRSTGELFFGEGSRLTVL.

This clone was seen only a few times. The chain combines TRBV3-1 (or the pseudogene TRBV3-2) with TRBJ1-5; tentatively, D is TRBD1 (5 bases). Deletions cut 5 bases from V and 7 bases from J, with 12 bases between. The CDR3 spans 13 residues. The germline V gene has CDR1 LGHDT and CDR2 YNNKEL (reference sequence). The CDR3 protein is CASSGPGNQPQHF. Here the CDR3 DNA reads TGTGCCAGCAGCGGCCCAGGGAACCAGCCCCAGCATTTT.

This rearrangement joins TRBV7-8 to TRBJ1-2; a weak D match, TRBD1 (6 bases). The CDR3 is made up of 13 amino acids. The V end lost 5 bases, the J end lost 5 bases, and 12 bases lay between the germline ends. CDR1 SGHVS and CDR2 FQNEAQ come from the germline V gene. CDR3 sequence reads: CASSPGQLYGYTF. In DNA form, the CDR3 reads TGTGCCAGCAGCCCAGGACAGTTATATGGCTACACCTTC. The full variable domain, in which reference TRBV7-8 and TRBJ1-2 provide the parts outside the CDR3, is GAGVSQSPRYKVAKRGQDVALRCDPISGHVSLFWYQQALGQGPEFLTYFQNEAQLDKSGLPSDRFFAERPEGSVSTLKIQRTQQEDSAVYLCASSPGQLYGYTFGSGTRLTVV.

The rearrangement links TRBV15 to TRBJ2-2, with a weak D call TRBD1 (6 bases). CDR1 and CDR2 (germline): LNHNV, YYDKDF (reference sequence). V was trimmed by 6 bases and J by 6 bases, leaving 17 bases between them. The CDR3 totals 15 residues. CDR3 amino acids: CATRLQGGSPGELFF. Written as DNA, the CDR3 is TGTGCCACCAGATTACAGGGTGGATCGCCCGGGGAGCTGTTTTTT. The whole variable domain, filled in from reference TRBV15 and TRBJ2-2, reads DAMVIQNPRYQVTQFGKPVTLSCSQTLNHNVMYWYQQKSSQAPKLLFHYYDKDFNNEADTPDNFQSRRPNTSFCFLDIRSPGLGDTAMYLCATRLQGGSPGELFFGEGSRLTVL.

J is TRBJ1-1 and V is TRBV7-9; perhaps TRBD1 as D (5 bases). Germline-derived CDR1 and CDR2 are SEHNR and FQNEAQ (reference sequence). The CDR3 totals 14 residues. Trimming stripped 1 base from V and 4 bases from J, with 10 bases between. The DNA for the CDR3 is TGTGCCAGCAGCTTAGGACCCGGGGGCACTGAAGCTTTCTTT. This gives the protein CASSLGPGGTEAFF.

The chain couples TRBV3-1 (or the pseudogene TRBV3-2) to TRBJ2-2; 8 bases line up with TRBD2. The germline gives CDR1 LGHDT, CDR2 YNNKEL (reference sequence). CDR3 length: 24 residues. Losses at the gene ends were 0 bases for V and 2 bases for J; bases not matched to a gene: 26. The CDR3 coding sequence is TGTGCCAGCAGCCAAGATATTGTCGCACCCGGGGGGGAGTGGGGTGTCGCAAACACCGGGGAGCTGTTTTTT. Its protein product is CASSQDIVAPGGEWGVANTGELFF.

The V call is TRBV6-5, the J call TRBJ2-3, with 8 bases lining up with TRBD2. CDR3 length equals 15 residues. V shed 7 bases and J 1 base; nucleotides not matched to a gene: 7. Germline CDR1 MNHEY, CDR2 SVGAGI. CDR3 in amino acids: CASTGGWSGTDTQYF. The CDR3 region has the DNA TGTGCCAGCACGGGGGGGTGGTCTGGCACAGATACGCAGTATTTT.

DNA of the CDR3: TGTGCCAGCAGTGGAAGCGGGAGAAGATCCTACGAGCAGTACTTC. Translating it yields CASSGSGRRSYEQYF. The chain couples TRBV27 to TRBJ2-7; TRBD2 matches 8 bases. The germline CDR1 and CDR2 sequences are MNHEY and SMNVEV (reference sequence). The CDR3 contains 15 residues. V was pared by 5 bases and J by 1 base, with 7 bases of the junction left unmatched.

In DNA form, the CDR3 reads TGCGCCAGCAGCCTCACAGCGGGAGGGTTGACAGATACGCAGTATTTT. This translates into CASSLTAGGLTDTQYF. This rearrangement joins TRBV5-1 to TRBJ2-3, with 10 bases matching TRBD2. Germline loops: CDR1 SGHRS, CDR2 YFSETQ. CDR3 size: 16 residues. Trimming took 4 bases from V and 3 from J; bases not matched to a gene: 8.

The rearrangement uses TRBV7-9 and TRBJ1-2; 7 positions match TRBD1. Losses at the gene ends were 4 bases for V and 5 bases for J; bases not matched to a gene: 4. The V gene's germline CDR1 is SEHNR and CDR2 FQNEAQ (reference sequence). The CDR3 contains 13 residues. The DNA of the CDR3 is TGTGCCAGCAGCTGGACAGGCAGTTATGGCTACACCTTC. Protein product: CASSWTGSYGYTF.

The chain couples TRBV30 to TRBJ1-5; perhaps TRBD1 as D (5 bases). V was shortened by 2 bases and J by 4 bases, with 9 bases between the two germline ends. This CDR3 has 13 amino acids. The germline CDR1 and CDR2 sequences are GTSNPN and SVGIG (reference sequence). The CDR3 bases are TGTGCCTGGAGTTGGACACCTAATCAGCCCCAGCATTTT. Its translation: CAWSWTPNQPQHF.

V is TRBV5-4 and J is TRBJ2-1; 7 nucleotides match TRBD2. The J segment lost 10 bases and the V segment lost 8 bases, leaving 6 bases of the junction unmatched. This CDR3 is built from 11 residues. Germline lookup yields CDR1 SGHNT and CDR2 YYREEE (reference sequence). The CDR3 loop is CASGAGLEQFF. In DNA form, the CDR3 reads TGTGCCAGTGGAGCGGGACTAGAGCAGTTCTTC.

This chain links TRBV5-1 with TRBJ2-1; perhaps TRBD1 as D (5 bases). The length of the CDR3 is 15 residues. Germline values: CDR1 SGHRS, CDR2 YFSETQ. The ends were cut back, 3 bases at V and 7 bases at J, with 17 bases in the middle. CDR3 bases: TGCGCCAGCAGCTATGACAGTCGGGCTATTAATGAGCAGTTCTTC. Its protein product is CASSYDSRAINEQFF.

This clone has just one count. The V gene is TRBV27, the J gene TRBJ2-2; TRBD2 might be the D (5 bases). The CDR3 spans 14 residues. Germline loops: CDR1 MNHEY, CDR2 SMNVEV (reference sequence). Between the trimmed V and J ends, which lost 5 bases and 4 bases, there was a span of 11 bases. This CDR3 reads CASSPATSTGELFF. CDR3 DNA: TGTGCCAGCAGTCCCGCTACTAGCACCGGGGAGCTGTTTTTT.

The chain links TRBV7-9 to TRBJ1-1; tentative D call: TRBD1 (5 bases). Per the germline V gene, CDR1 is SEHNR and CDR2 is FQNEAQ (reference sequence). With 8 bases removed from V and 8 bases from J, the gap between germline ends came to 15 bases. The CDR3 extends over 12 amino acids. CDR3 protein: CASSGGVREAFF. The CDR3, as DNA: TGTGCCAGCTCCGGGGGGGTGCGCGAAGCTTTCTTT.

This clone was observed a single time. J is TRBJ1-4 and V is TRBV28; D might be TRBD1 (5 bases). The CDR3 extends over 14 amino acids. Germline CDR1 MDHEN, CDR2 SYDVKM. V lost 6 bases, J lost 6 bases, and 14 bases lay in between. The CDR3 spells CASSGRQGDEKLFF. The CDR3, as DNA: TGTGCCAGCAGCGGGAGGCAGGGAGATGAAAAACTGTTTTTT.

This chain's CDR3 is CATLFAGGYEQYF. The CDR3 coding sequence is TGTGCCACCCTATTTGCGGGAGGCTACGAGCAGTACTTC. This sequence joins TRBV10-3 and TRBJ2-7; 8 nucleotides match TRBD2. Germline-derived CDR1 and CDR2 are ENHRY and SYGVKD. This CDR3 is built from 13 residues. After removal of 10 bases from V and 3 bases from J, the junction contained 8 bases not matched to a gene.

V is TRBV29-1 and J is TRBJ1-1, with TRBD1 matching 7 bases. V gave up 8 bases and J gave up 6 bases; unmatched junction bases: 9. Germline assignment: CDR1 SQVTM and CDR2 ANQGSEA. This CDR3 spans 12 amino acids. The CDR3 DNA reads TGCAGCTCTGACCGAGGGGGCGCTGAAGCTTTCTTT. Protein product: CSSDRGGAEAFF.

This clone was counted a few times. The chain combines TRBV7-9 with TRBJ2-2, with a tentative D call TRBD1 (5 bases). Germline values: CDR1 SEHNR, CDR2 FQNEAQ (reference sequence). V lost 5 bases and J lost 7, with 14 bases in between. The CDR3 sequence is 14 residues long. The CDR3 protein is CASSPPGAYGELFF. CDR3 coding DNA: TGTGCCAGCAGCCCACCTGGGGCCTACGGGGAGCTGTTTTTT.

CDR3 in amino acids: CASKGVGNEQFF. For the CDR3, the DNA is TGTGCCTCGAAGGGGGTTGGGAATGAGCAGTTCTTC. V gene TRBV9 combines with J gene TRBJ2-1, with D maybe TRBD1 (6 bases). Germline V CDR1 and CDR2: SGDLS, YYNGEE. V was trimmed by 10 bases and J by 7 bases, leaving 15 bases between them. This CDR3 has 12 amino acids.

This clone was recorded only once. The chain joins TRBV10-1 to TRBJ2-7; 8 nucleotides align to TRBD1. Germline CDR1 and CDR2: WNHNN and SYGVQD (reference sequence). This CDR3 is built from 14 residues. V shed 4 bases and J 2 bases; nucleotides not matched to a gene: 4. The DNA of the CDR3 is TGCGCCAGCAGTGTAGCACAGGGGGCCTACGAGCAGTACTTC. Its protein product is CASSVAQGAYEQYF.

The chain has TRBV19 and TRBJ1-1, with 8 bases aligning to TRBD1. CDR3 length equals 13 residues. V dropped 5 bases and J dropped 4; count of bases not matched to a gene: 3. Germline V gene sequence: CDR1 LNHDA, CDR2 SQIVND (reference sequence). As DNA, the CDR3 is TGTGCCAGTAGTCTCGGGACAGGCACTGAAGCTTTCTTT. It is translated as CASSLGTGTEAFF.

The chain is built from TRBV7-9 and TRBJ2-1; the match to TRBD2 covers 13 bases. The J segment lost 8 bases and the V segment lost 3 bases, leaving 4 bases of the junction unmatched. CDR1 and CDR2 (germline): SEHNR, FQNEAQ (reference sequence). CDR3 length: 15 residues. This CDR3 is CASSFGTSGTDEQFF. The CDR3 DNA follows: TGTGCCAGCAGCTTCGGGACTAGCGGGACCGATGAGCAGTTCTTC.

This chain uses TRBV19 with TRBJ2-1; possible D gene TRBD2, 5 bases. The germline V and J ends were trimmed by 1 base and 2 bases, with 12 bases remaining between them. Germline lookup yields CDR1 LNHDA and CDR2 SQIVND (reference sequence). The CDR3 sequence is 16 residues long. As DNA, the CDR3 is TGTGCCAGTAGTATAGTTAGCAGCGGCCCCTACAATGAGCAGTTCTTC. This codes for CASSIVSSGPYNEQFF.